Following are 22 T cell receptor beta chains from one sample sequenced in a study of CD8 T cells in ankylosing spondylitis. TCRdb independently ran MiXCR on the 5' RACE reads; one entry per CDR3 protein. The table lists about 160,000 distinct CDR3 sequences, 15% to 20% of them singletons, with about 8.2% in the top ten. The sequenced material came from blood, either unsorted or a sorted T cell fraction (not recorded which). Receptor source: a male donor with ankylosing spondylitis or in good health (not recorded which).

This chain connects TRBV30 to TRBJ1-1; 9 bases map to TRBD1. This CDR3 region has 16 residues. Germline V CDR1 and CDR2: GTSNPN, SVGIG (reference sequence). The V and J ends lost 2 bases and 9 bases, in that order; junction bases with no gene match: 16. CDR3 residues: CAWSSRRYRGRLKAFF. The DNA for the CDR3 is TGTGCCTGGAGTTCCAGGAGGTACAGGGGGCGGTTGAAAGCTTTCTTT.

This clonotype was detected a few times. The gene calls are TRBV29-1 and TRBJ2-2; D is unclear. In germline, CDR1 is SQVTM, CDR2 ANQGSEA. V was pared by 6 bases and J by 0 bases, with 8 bases between. The CDR3 sequence is 13 residues long. CDR3 in DNA: TGCAGCGTCGACTCCGCGAACACCGGGGAGCTGTTTTTT. This codes for CSVDSANTGELFF.

This clonotype was counted at least ten times. The rearrangement uses TRBV28 and TRBJ1-2; 8 bases agree with TRBD1. With 5 bases clipped from V and 7 bases from J, the junction kept 9 bases outside the gene matches. The CDR3 spans 14 residues. Germline-derived CDR1 and CDR2 are MDHEN and SYDVKM. Here the CDR3 DNA reads TGTGCCAGCAGTATGACAGGGGCAGTCGGTGGCTACACCTTC. It codes for CASSMTGAVGGYTF.

This clonotype has a count of ten or more. The gene calls are TRBV20-1 and TRBJ2-3, with D tentatively TRBD2 (5 bases). Trimming stripped 6 bases from V and 4 bases from J, with 8 bases between. The length of the CDR3 is 11 residues. Germline-derived CDR1 and CDR2 are DFQATT and SNEGSKA (reference sequence). The CDR3 nucleotides are TGCAGTGCCCGACTACCAGATACGCAGTATTTT. Translating gives CSARLPDTQYF.

This chain connects TRBV3-1 to TRBJ2-6; D not certain. This CDR3 comprises 15 residues. V lost 1 base and J 1 base, leaving 5 bases between the germline ends. Germline lookup yields CDR1 LGHDT and CDR2 YNNKEL (reference sequence). Written as DNA, the CDR3 is TGTGCCAGCAGCCAAGCTCGGTCTGGGGCCAACGTCCTGACTTTC. Translated, it gives CASSQARSGANVLTF.

The V and J genes are TRBV9 and TRBJ2-3, with 16 bases identical to TRBD2. With 4 bases clipped from V and 8 bases from J, the junction kept 4 bases outside the gene matches. The CDR3 is 15 amino acids. Germline V CDR1 and CDR2: SGDLS, YYNGEE. In nucleotides, the CDR3 is TGTGCCAGCAGCTTGGGACTAGCGGGAGGGTCTACGCAGTATTTT. This gives the protein CASSLGLAGGSTQYF. Looking up the rest from reference TRBV9 and TRBJ2-3 gives the full variable domain: DSGVTQTPKHLITATGQRVTLRCSPRSGDLSVYWYQQSLDQGLQFLIQYYNGEERAKGNILERFSAQQFPDLHSELNLSSLELGDSALYFCASSLGLAGGSTQYFGPGTRLTVL.

This clonotype has a count of ten or more. Written as DNA, the CDR3 is TGTGCCAGCAGTATGGGACAGGTTGCCCACGAGCAGTACTTC. Translating gives CASSMGQVAHEQYF. V is TRBV2 and J is TRBJ2-7, with 8 bases fitting TRBD1. The length of the CDR3 is 14 residues. V shed 5 bases and J 5 bases; nucleotides not matched to a gene: 8. Germline V gene data show CDR1 as SNHLY and CDR2 as FYNNEI.

Note on this clonotype: Possible read error: a much larger clone is one base away. The rearrangement uses TRBV19 and TRBJ2-7; perhaps TRBD2 as D (6 bases). Germline CDR1 and CDR2: LNHDA and SQIVND (reference sequence). The CDR3 covers 13 residues. CDR3 nucleotide sequence: TGTGTCAGTGCCAACGGGGGAGAGTACGAGCAGTACTTC. This encodes CVSANGGEYEQYF.

V is TRBV10-3 and J is TRBJ1-2; weak D call: TRBD1 (5 bases). The CDR3 has 13 amino acids. The germline V and J ends were trimmed by 6 bases and 6 bases, with 14 bases remaining between them. Per germline, CDR1 ENHRY and CDR2 SYGVKD. CDR3 nucleotide sequence: TGTGCCATCAGCCCGGTAGAGACAGATGGCTACACCTTC. Amino acid sequence: CAISPVETDGYTF.

This clonotype was counted a few times. The chain recombines TRBV13 with TRBJ1-1; weak D call: TRBD1 (6 bases). In germline, CDR1 is PRHDT, CDR2 FYEKMQ (reference sequence). CDR3 length equals 14 residues. Trimming shortened V by 7 bases and J by 1 base, and 13 bases separated the two germline ends. The CDR3 DNA sequence: TGTGCCAGCACCTGGGGGGGCCCGAACACTGAAGCTTTCTTT. Protein: CASTWGGPNTEAFF. Combining the CDR3 with reference TRBV13 and TRBJ1-1 gives the whole variable domain AAGVIQSPRHLIKEKRETATLKCYPIPRHDTVYWYQQGPGQDPQFLISFYEKMQSDKGSIPDRFSAQQFSDYHSELNMSSLELGDSALYFCASTWGGPNTEAFFGQGTRLTVV.

A few counts support this clonotype. This chain connects TRBV30 to TRBJ2-1, with unresolved D. This CDR3 has 13 residues. V lost 0 bases and J lost 2, with 5 bases in between. The germline CDR1 and CDR2 sequences are GTSNPN and SVGIG (reference sequence). CDR3 residues: CAWSVTAYNEQFF. The CDR3, as DNA: TGTGCCTGGAGTGTAACAGCCTACAATGAGCAGTTCTTC.

A few counts support this clonotype. This chain connects TRBV3-1 to TRBJ2-1; 9 positions agree with TRBD2. Trimming removed 6 bases from V and 4 bases from J; junction bases left unmatched: 4. This CDR3 is 14 amino acids long. Germline loops: CDR1 LGHDT, CDR2 YNNKEL (reference sequence). The CDR3 loop is CASRRGGGYNEQFF. The DNA for the CDR3 is TGTGCCAGCAGGCGGGGGGGAGGTTACAATGAGCAGTTCTTC.

The V and J genes are TRBV7-2 and TRBJ1-1, with TRBD1 identical over 7 bases. After removal of 5 bases from V and 0 bases from J, the junction contained 6 bases not matched to a gene. Germline V gene data show CDR1 as SGHTA and CDR2 as FQGNSA. The CDR3 covers 15 residues. In DNA form, the CDR3 reads TGTGCCAGCAGCCCTAGACAGGGCGTGAACACTGAAGCTTTCTTT. Protein sequence: CASSPRQGVNTEAFF.

This sequence joins TRBV6-5 and TRBJ2-7, with 9 bases aligning to TRBD2. The CDR3 loop spans 15 amino acids. Germline-derived CDR1 and CDR2 are MNHEY and SVGAGI. After removal of 0 bases from V and 5 bases from J, the junction contained 5 bases not matched to a gene. The chain's CDR3 is CASSYSAGGGHEQYF. The CDR3 DNA sequence: TGTGCCAGCAGTTACTCGGCGGGAGGGGGCCACGAGCAGTACTTC.

The chain combines TRBV12-3 or TRBV12-4 with TRBJ1-2; 7 nucleotides align to TRBD1. Trimming removed 5 bases from V and 4 bases from J; junction bases left unmatched: 7. The CDR3 sequence is 14 residues long. CDR3 protein: CASSPGTASYGYTF. The DNA of the CDR3 is TGTGCCAGCAGTCCCGGGACAGCAAGCTATGGCTACACCTTC.

This clonotype was found many times. CDR3 residues: CASREVETQYF. The CDR3 DNA reads as TGTGCCAGCAGAGAAGTGGAGACCCAGTACTTC. This rearrangement joins TRBV6-2 or TRBV6-3 to TRBJ2-5; D is unclear. Deletions cut 6 bases from V and 5 bases from J, with 7 bases between. This CDR3 has 11 amino acids. In germline, CDR1 is MNHEY, CDR2 SVGEGT.

Ten or more counts support this clonotype. The rearrangement links TRBV2 to TRBJ2-7; D is undetermined. This CDR3 is 10 amino acids long. V dropped 8 bases and J dropped 9 bases, with 11 bases sitting between them. The germline V gene has CDR1 SNHLY and CDR2 FYNNEI. In DNA form, the CDR3 reads TGTGCCAGCGCTGGGTCGGGGCAGTACTTC. Translating it yields CASAGSGQYF.

V and J are TRBV28 and TRBJ2-1; 7 bases agree with TRBD2. CDR1 MDHEN and CDR2 SYDVKM come from the germline V gene. The CDR3 runs to 13 residues. V was clipped by 10 bases and J by 10 bases; unmatched bases: 13. CDR3 amino acids: CATFYGGRREQFF. The CDR3 region has the DNA TGTGCCACCTTTTACGGCGGGAGACGCGAGCAGTTCTTC.

On this clonotype itself: This sequence may be a read error, since a much larger clone differs from it by one base. V gene TRBV29-1 combines with J gene TRBJ2-3; possible D gene TRBD2, 6 bases. Trimming took 4 bases from V and 2 from J, leaving 7 bases between them. Germline assignment: CDR1 SQVTM and CDR2 ANQGSEA. This CDR3 region has 12 residues. The CDR3 region is CSVGDSTDTQYF. For the CDR3, the DNA is TGCAGCGTTGGGGACTCCACAGATACGCAGTATTTT.

The table lists this clonotype with a few counts. The chain employs TRBV20-1 and TRBJ2-3; 8 nucleotides line up with TRBD2. The germline V gene encodes CDR1 DFQATT and CDR2 SNEGSKA (reference sequence). The CDR3 runs to 16 residues. Unmatched junction bases numbered 10, after V lost 3 bases and J lost 2 bases. The CDR3 region is CSASSRRREATDTQYF. The CDR3 nucleotides read TGCAGTGCTAGTTCACGGAGGCGGGAGGCCACAGATACGCAGTATTTT.

This clonotype was counted between two and nine times. V usage is TRBV6-1 and J usage is TRBJ2-5, with a possible D match to TRBD2 (6 bases). The CDR3 length is 14 residues. Germline V gives CDR1 MNHNS, CDR2 SASEGT. V was clipped by 6 bases and J by 1 base, with 12 bases between them. CDR3 nucleotide sequence: TGTGCCAGCAGGAGAGTAGCGGCCCAAGAGACCCAGTACTTC. Translation gives CASRRVAAQETQYF.

The gene calls are TRBV3-1 and TRBJ2-3; D remains unclear. Germline CDR1 LGHDT, CDR2 YNNKEL (reference sequence). Trimming removed 1 base at V and 5 bases at J, with 13 bases between. The CDR3 has 15 residues. CDR3 in DNA: TGTGCCAGCAGCCAAGCGACCATTCGAGGAGATACGCAGTATTTT. Its translation is CASSQATIRGDTQYF.